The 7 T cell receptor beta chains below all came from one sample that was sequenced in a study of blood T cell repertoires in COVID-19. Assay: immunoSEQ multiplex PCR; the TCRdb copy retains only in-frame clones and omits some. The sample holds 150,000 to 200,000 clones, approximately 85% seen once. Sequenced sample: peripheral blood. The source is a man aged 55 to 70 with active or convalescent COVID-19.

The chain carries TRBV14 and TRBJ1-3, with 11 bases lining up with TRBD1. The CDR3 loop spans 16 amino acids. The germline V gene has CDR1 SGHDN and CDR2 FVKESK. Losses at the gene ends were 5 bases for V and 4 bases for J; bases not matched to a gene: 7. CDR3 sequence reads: CASSFGQGAAGNTIYF. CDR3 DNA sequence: TGTGCCAGCAGCTTCGGACAGGGGGCGGCGGGAAACACCATATATTTT.

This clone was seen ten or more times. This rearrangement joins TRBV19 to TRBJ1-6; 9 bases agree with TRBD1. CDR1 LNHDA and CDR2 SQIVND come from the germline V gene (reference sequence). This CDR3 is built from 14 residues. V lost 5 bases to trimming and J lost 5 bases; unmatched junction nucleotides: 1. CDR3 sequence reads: CASSGTGNNSPLHF. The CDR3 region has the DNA TGTGCCAGTAGTGGGACAGGGAATAATTCACCCCTCCACTTT.

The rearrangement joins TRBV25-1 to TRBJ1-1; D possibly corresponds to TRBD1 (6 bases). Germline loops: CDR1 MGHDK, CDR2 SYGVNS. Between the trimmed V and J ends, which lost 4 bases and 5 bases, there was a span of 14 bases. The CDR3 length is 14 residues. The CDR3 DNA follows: TGTGCCAGCAGTGCCACAGGGTGGTTTACTGAAGCTTTCTTT. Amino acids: CASSATGWFTEAFF.

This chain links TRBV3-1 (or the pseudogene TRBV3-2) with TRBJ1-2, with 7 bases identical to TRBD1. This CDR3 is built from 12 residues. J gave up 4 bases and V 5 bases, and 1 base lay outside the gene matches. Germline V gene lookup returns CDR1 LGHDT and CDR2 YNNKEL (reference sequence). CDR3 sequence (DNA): TGTGCCAGCAGCAGGGGGCCCTATGGCTACACCTTC. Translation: CASSRGPYGYTF.

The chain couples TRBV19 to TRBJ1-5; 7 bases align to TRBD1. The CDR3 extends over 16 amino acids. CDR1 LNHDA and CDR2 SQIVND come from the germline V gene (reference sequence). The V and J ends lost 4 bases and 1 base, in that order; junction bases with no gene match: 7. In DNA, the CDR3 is TGTGCCAGTAGTAATAGACAGGGTAGGAGCAATCAGCCCCAGCATTTT. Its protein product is CASSNRQGRSNQPQHF.

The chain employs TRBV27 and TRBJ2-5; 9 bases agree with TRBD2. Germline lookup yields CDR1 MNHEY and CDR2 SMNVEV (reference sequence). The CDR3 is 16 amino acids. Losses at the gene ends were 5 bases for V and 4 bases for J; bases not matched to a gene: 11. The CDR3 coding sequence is TGTGCCAGCAGTCCACGGTTCCTGACTAGCGGAGAGACCCAGTACTTC. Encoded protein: CASSPRFLTSGETQYF.

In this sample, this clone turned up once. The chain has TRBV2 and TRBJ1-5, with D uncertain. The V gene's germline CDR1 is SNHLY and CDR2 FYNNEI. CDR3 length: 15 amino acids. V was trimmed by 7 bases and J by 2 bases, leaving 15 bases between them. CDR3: CASTPNVGGNQPQHF. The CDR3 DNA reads TGTGCCAGCACCCCTAATGTGGGCGGCAATCAGCCCCAGCATTTT.